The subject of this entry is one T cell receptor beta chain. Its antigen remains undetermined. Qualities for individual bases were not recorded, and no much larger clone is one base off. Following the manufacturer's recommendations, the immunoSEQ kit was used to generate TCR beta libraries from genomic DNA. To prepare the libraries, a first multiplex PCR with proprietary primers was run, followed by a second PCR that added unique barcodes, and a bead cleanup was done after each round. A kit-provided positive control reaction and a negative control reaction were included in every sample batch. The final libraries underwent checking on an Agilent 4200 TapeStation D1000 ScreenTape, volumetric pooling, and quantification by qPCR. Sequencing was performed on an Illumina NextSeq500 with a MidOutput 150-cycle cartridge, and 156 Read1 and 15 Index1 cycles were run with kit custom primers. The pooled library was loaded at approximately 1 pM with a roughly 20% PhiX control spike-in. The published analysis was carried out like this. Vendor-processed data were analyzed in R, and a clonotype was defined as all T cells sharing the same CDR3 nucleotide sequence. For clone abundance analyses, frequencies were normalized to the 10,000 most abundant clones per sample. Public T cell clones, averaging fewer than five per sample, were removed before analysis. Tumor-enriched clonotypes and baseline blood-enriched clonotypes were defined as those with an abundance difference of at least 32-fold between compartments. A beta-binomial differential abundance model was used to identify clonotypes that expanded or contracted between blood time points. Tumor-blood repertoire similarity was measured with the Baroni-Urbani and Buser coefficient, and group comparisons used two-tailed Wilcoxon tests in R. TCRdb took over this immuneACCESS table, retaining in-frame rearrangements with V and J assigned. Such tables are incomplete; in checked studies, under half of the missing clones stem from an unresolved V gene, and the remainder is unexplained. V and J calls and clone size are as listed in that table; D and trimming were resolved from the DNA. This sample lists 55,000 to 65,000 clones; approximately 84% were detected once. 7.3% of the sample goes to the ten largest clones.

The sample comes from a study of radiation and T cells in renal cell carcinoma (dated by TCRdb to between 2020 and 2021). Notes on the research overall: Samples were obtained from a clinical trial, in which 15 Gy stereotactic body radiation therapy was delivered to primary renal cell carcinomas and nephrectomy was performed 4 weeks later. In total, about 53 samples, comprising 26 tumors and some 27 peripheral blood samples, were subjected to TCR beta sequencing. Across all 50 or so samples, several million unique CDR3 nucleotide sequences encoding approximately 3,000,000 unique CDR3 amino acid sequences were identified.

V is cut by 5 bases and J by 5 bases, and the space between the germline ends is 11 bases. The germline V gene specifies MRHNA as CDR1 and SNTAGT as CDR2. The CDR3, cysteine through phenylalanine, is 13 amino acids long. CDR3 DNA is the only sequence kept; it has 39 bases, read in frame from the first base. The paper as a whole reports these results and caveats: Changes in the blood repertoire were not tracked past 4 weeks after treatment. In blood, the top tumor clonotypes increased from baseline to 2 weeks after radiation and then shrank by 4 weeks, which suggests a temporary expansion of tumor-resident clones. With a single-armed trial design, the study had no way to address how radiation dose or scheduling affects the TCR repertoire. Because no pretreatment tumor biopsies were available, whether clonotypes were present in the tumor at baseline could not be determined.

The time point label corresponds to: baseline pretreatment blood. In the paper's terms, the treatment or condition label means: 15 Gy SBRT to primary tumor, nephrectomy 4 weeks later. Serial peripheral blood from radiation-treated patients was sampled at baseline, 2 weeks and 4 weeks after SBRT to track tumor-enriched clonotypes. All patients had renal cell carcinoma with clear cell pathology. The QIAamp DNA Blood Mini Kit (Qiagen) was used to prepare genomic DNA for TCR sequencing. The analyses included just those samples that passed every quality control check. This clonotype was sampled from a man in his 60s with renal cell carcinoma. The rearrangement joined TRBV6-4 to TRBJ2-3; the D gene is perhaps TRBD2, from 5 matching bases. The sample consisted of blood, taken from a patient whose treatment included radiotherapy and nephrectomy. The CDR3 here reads CASSSTSQDTQYF. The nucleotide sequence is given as TGTGCCAGCAGTTCCACTAGTCAAGATACGCAGTATTTT.